These 25 T cell receptor beta chains were sequenced from one sample in a study of T-cell memory formation after mild COVID-19 (dated by TCRdb to the early 2020s). Library construction relied on 5' RACE. The sequencing machine was an Illumina NovaSeq 6000. TCRdb reprocessed the public reads (quality trimming at Q25 with fastp, clone calling with MiXCR) and kept in-frame beta chains. Identical CDR3 protein sequences are pooled into one entry, listed with their most common genes and DNA. Here the sample has fewer than 500,000 distinct CDR3 sequences; around 27% occur a single time. Of the sample, about 12% falls within the top ten clones. Sequencing used PBMCs or a T cell subset sorted from them (not recorded which). These receptors were collected from an adult woman who had mild COVID-19 (a few samples of this study predate the infection). The sample titles of this study are shuffled in the database, so cell type and time point are left out; the donor was told from shared clones.

The chain combines TRBV11-3 with TRBJ2-7; 9 bases fit TRBD1. Germline loops: CDR1 SGHNT, CDR2 YENEEA. The CDR3 is made up of 15 amino acids. V lost 0 bases and J lost 5; bases outside the gene matches: 5. CDR3 protein: CASSLDGTGFNEQYF. CDR3 DNA sequence: TGTGCCAGCAGCTTAGATGGGACAGGGTTCAACGAGCAGTACTTC. The complete variable domain, with remaining parts taken from reference TRBV11-3 and TRBJ2-7, reads EAGVVQSPRYKIIEKKQPVAFWCNPISGHNTLYWYLQNLGQGPELLIRYENEEAVDDSQLPKDRFSAERLKGVDSTLKIQPAELGDSAVYLCASSLDGTGFNEQYFGPGTRLTVT.

There are a few counts of this clonotype. This chain uses TRBV12-3 or TRBV12-4 with TRBJ2-7; possibly TRBD1 or TRBD2 for D (5 bases each). The ends were cut back, 4 bases at V and 6 bases at J, with 19 bases in the middle. CDR3 length equals 15 residues. The CDR3 DNA follows: TGTGCCAGCAGTTATTTGGGCAGGGAGTTCGGCGAGCAGTACTTC. It translates to CASSYLGREFGEQYF.

V is TRBV12-3 or TRBV12-4 and J is TRBJ1-1; 7 positions match TRBD1. This CDR3 has 16 residues. V shed 8 bases and J 5 bases; nucleotides not matched to a gene: 17. CDR3 protein: CASGYPNDRAGTEAFF. The CDR3 DNA reads as TGTGCCAGCGGATACCCAAACGACAGGGCTGGGACTGAAGCTTTCTTT.

The chain uses TRBV4-3 and TRBJ1-1; D possibly corresponds to TRBD1 (6 bases). This CDR3 is 13 amino acids long. The ends were cut back, 1 base at V and 8 bases at J, with 11 bases in the middle. Germline-derived CDR1 and CDR2 are LGHNA and YSLEER. CDR3: CASSQGGGYEAFF. The CDR3 nucleotides are TGCGCCAGCAGCCAAGGGGGGGGCTACGAAGCTTTCTTT.

This clonotype has just a few counts. The J gene is TRBJ2-3, the V gene TRBV4-2; no definite D call. With 1 base removed from V and 0 bases from J, the gap between germline ends came to 17 bases. The CDR3 extends over 18 amino acids. The germline gives CDR1 LGHNA, CDR2 YNFKEQ. The CDR3 protein is CASSQAVGSIGSTDTQYF. DNA of the CDR3: TGTGCCAGCAGCCAAGCTGTTGGTTCCATCGGCAGCACAGATACGCAGTATTTT.

The genes are TRBV6-1 and TRBJ2-3, with 8 bases fitting TRBD1. The germline CDR1 and CDR2 sequences are MNHNS and SASEGT. J lost 2 bases, V lost 1 base, and 2 bases had no gene match. The CDR3 is made up of 15 amino acids. CDR3 protein: CASSEGQGATDTQYF. CDR3 nucleotide sequence: TGTGCCAGCAGTGAAGGGCAGGGGGCCACAGATACGCAGTATTTT.

The V gene is TRBV27, the J gene TRBJ2-6, with TRBD1 identical over 11 bases. The CDR3 is 16 amino acids. Losses at the gene ends were 6 bases for V and 1 base for J; bases not matched to a gene: 2. Germline V gives CDR1 MNHEY, CDR2 SMNVEV (reference sequence). Here the CDR3 reads CASRDRGQSGANVLTF. For the CDR3, the DNA is TGTGCCAGCAGGGACAGGGGGCAATCTGGGGCCAACGTCCTGACTTTC.

The chain joins TRBV12-3 or TRBV12-4 to TRBJ2-1; no clear D. The CDR3 sequence is 11 residues long. The germline V and J ends were trimmed by 5 bases and 10 bases, with 9 bases remaining between them. CDR3 region: CASSGAGEQFF. The CDR3 DNA sequence: TGTGCCAGCAGTGGTGCAGGAGAGCAGTTCTTC.

The chain has TRBV10-3 and TRBJ2-7; the match to TRBD2 covers 10 bases. V was pared by 2 bases and J by 0 bases, with 7 bases of the junction left unmatched. The CDR3 has 17 residues. Germline CDR1 is ENHRY and CDR2 is SYGVKD. The CDR3 reads CAISEPGLAPSSYEQYF. The CDR3 DNA reads TGTGCCATCAGTGAGCCGGGACTAGCGCCGAGCTCCTACGAGCAGTACTTC.

This clonotype was picked up one time. The chain joins TRBV6-1 to TRBJ2-7; D is possibly TRBD1 (6 bases). The ends were cut back, 6 bases at V and 2 bases at J, with 11 bases in the middle. CDR3 length: 13 amino acids. Germline assignment: CDR1 MNHNS and CDR2 SASEGT. The CDR3 spells CASRPGHTYEQYF. CDR3 in DNA: TGTGCCAGCAGGCCGGGACATACCTACGAGCAGTACTTC.

This clonotype has just a few counts. The rearrangement links TRBV27 to TRBJ2-3; tentative D call: TRBD2 (6 bases). The CDR3 sequence is 15 residues long. Germline loops: CDR1 MNHEY, CDR2 SMNVEV (reference sequence). Trimming shortened V by 4 bases and J by 6 bases, and 17 bases separated the two germline ends. CDR3 sequence: CASSSRDSSVDTQYF. In nucleotides, the CDR3 is TGTGCCAGCAGTTCTCGGGACTCCAGCGTGGATACGCAGTATTTT.

This clonotype has just a few counts. CDR3 in DNA: TGTGCCAGCAGGTGGGGTGGGAAGGACACCGGGGAGCTGTTTTTT. Protein: CASRWGGKDTGELFF. This chain joins TRBV28 and TRBJ2-2; D gene uncertain. V was clipped by 6 bases and J by 3 bases, with 14 bases between them. The germline V gene encodes CDR1 MDHEN and CDR2 SYDVKM. This CDR3 spans 15 amino acids.

The CDR3 here is CAWSLRLGHGYTF. The CDR3 DNA reads as TGTGCCTGGAGTTTGAGGTTGGGGCATGGCTACACCTTC. V gene TRBV30 combines with J gene TRBJ1-2; D possibly corresponds to TRBD1 (5 bases). Germline V lookup: CDR1 GTSNPN, CDR2 SVGIG (reference sequence). The V end was cut by 2 bases, the J end by 6 bases, with 13 bases between. There are 13 residues in the CDR3.

The chain joins TRBV6-5 to TRBJ2-5, with D uncertain. Germline V lookup: CDR1 MNHEY, CDR2 SVGAGI. This CDR3 comprises 14 residues. Trimming left V 0 bases short and J 1 base short, with 6 bases between. The CDR3 DNA reads as TGTGCCAGCAGTTACTCGTCCCCCCAAGAGACCCAGTACTTC. Protein product: CASSYSSPQETQYF.

The chain combines TRBV4-1 with TRBJ1-2; D possibly corresponds to TRBD1 (6 bases). V was cut by 5 bases and J by 6 bases, with 22 bases left in between. The CDR3 runs to 16 residues. Germline lookup yields CDR1 MGHRA and CDR2 YSYEKL. CDR3 loop: CASSSQGGGARNGYTF. Here the CDR3 DNA reads TGCGCCAGCAGCAGCCAAGGCGGGGGCGCGAGGAATGGCTACACCTTC.

Only a few counts were recorded for this clonotype. V gene TRBV9 combines with J gene TRBJ2-1, with 8 bases identical to TRBD2. V lost 3 bases, J lost 8 bases, and 10 bases stayed unmatched. The CDR3 covers 15 residues. Germline lookup yields CDR1 SGDLS and CDR2 YYNGEE. This CDR3 reads CASSAMSGGPDEQFF. The CDR3 DNA sequence: TGTGCCAGCAGCGCGATGTCGGGAGGGCCCGATGAGCAGTTCTTC.

This clonotype has just a few counts. DNA for the CDR3: TGTGCCAGCAGCCGCGACAGGGAACCCGAGCAGTACTTC. As protein: CASSRDREPEQYF. The chain uses TRBV5-5 and TRBJ2-7; TRBD1 matches 7 bases. This CDR3 is 13 amino acids long. Trimming cost V 4 bases and J 6 bases; bases outside gene matches: 7. The germline V gene encodes CDR1 SGHKS and CDR2 YYEKEE (reference sequence).

This clonotype was found a few times. J is TRBJ2-7 and V is TRBV12-3 or TRBV12-4; 7 positions agree with TRBD2. This CDR3 region has 15 residues. V was clipped by 6 bases and J by 3 bases; unmatched bases: 11. This CDR3 is CASSPRGGSSYEQYF. The CDR3 coding sequence is TGTGCCAGCAGCCCCCGGGGAGGGTCTAGCTACGAGCAGTACTTC.

Only a few counts were recorded for this clonotype. The chain uses TRBV5-1 and TRBJ1-2, with TRBD1 as a possible D gene (5 bases). Trimming pared 4 bases from V and 4 bases from J, leaving 17 bases between. The CDR3 contains 15 residues. Germline V gene sequence: CDR1 SGHRS, CDR2 YFSETQ. CDR3 sequence reads: CASSPGGSVGYGYTF. The CDR3 coding sequence is TGCGCCAGCAGCCCTGGGGGATCCGTGGGCTATGGCTACACCTTC.

This clonotype has just one count. This sequence joins TRBV6-5 and TRBJ1-4, with D hard to call. V lost 0 bases and J lost 2, with 7 bases in between. The CDR3 totals 15 residues. Germline CDR1 MNHEY, CDR2 SVGAGI. This CDR3 is CASSYSRRTNEKLFF. CDR3 bases: TGTGCCAGCAGTTACTCGCGGCGGACTAATGAAAAACTGTTTTTT.

This clonotype was seen ten or more times. This chain connects TRBV24-1 to TRBJ2-7; 9 bases are shared with TRBD1. CDR3 length: 21 amino acids. V lost 9 bases, J lost 3 bases, and 29 bases stayed unmatched. CDR1 is KGHDR, CDR2 SFDVKD, per germline. CDR3 region: CATYLLIGTGKMRLKFYEQYF. CDR3 DNA sequence: TGTGCCACCTACCTGCTCATCGGGACAGGGAAGATGAGGCTGAAGTTCTACGAGCAGTACTTC.

The chain has TRBV28 and TRBJ2-7; D gene ambiguous. Trimming took 3 bases from V and 7 from J, leaving 7 bases between them. The CDR3 consists of 11 residues. CDR1 and CDR2 from the germline V gene are MDHEN and SYDVKM. CDR3 bases: TGTGCCAGCAGTTTCCCGTCAGAGCAGTACTTC. It specifies CASSFPSEQYF.

The CDR3 DNA sequence: TGTGCCAGCAGGGATTCGACCGGGGCCAACGTCCTGACTTTC. Protein sequence: CASRDSTGANVLTF. This chain uses TRBV9 with TRBJ2-6, with no clear D. V lost 5 bases and J lost 4, with 10 bases in between. This CDR3 comprises 14 residues. Per the germline V gene, CDR1 is SGDLS and CDR2 is YYNGEE.

This clonotype was recorded a few times. The chain combines TRBV7-2 with TRBJ2-1; D is tentatively TRBD1 or TRBD2 (5 bases each). CDR1 is SGHTA and CDR2 is FQGNSA in the germline V gene. V lost 1 base, J lost 3 bases, and 10 bases lay in between. The CDR3 length is 15 residues. For the CDR3, the DNA is TGTGCCAGCAGCTTAGATGGGGGATACTACAATGAGCAGTTCTTC. Translated: CASSLDGGYYNEQFF. The variable domain in full, completed from reference TRBV7-2 and TRBJ2-1, reads GAGVSQSPSNKVTEKGKDVELRCDPISGHTALYWYRQSLGQGLEFLIYFQGNSAPDKSGLPSDRFSAERTGGSVSTLTIQRTQQEDSAVYLCASSLDGGYYNEQFFGPGTRLTVL.

V and J are TRBV6-1 and TRBJ1-1; tentatively, D is TRBD1 (5 bases). Trimming removed 0 bases from V and 4 bases from J, with 9 bases in between. The CDR3 consists of 14 residues. CDR1 MNHNS and CDR2 SASEGT come from the germline V gene. The CDR3 is CASSEAGRVTEAFF. CDR3 DNA sequence: TGTGCCAGCAGTGAAGCGGGCAGGGTCACTGAAGCTTTCTTT.